This is a list of T cell receptor beta chains from one sample in a study of T-cell reconstitution after alpha-beta-depleted transplantation in children. TCRdb analysed the PCR reads with MiXCR anew, one entry per CDR3 protein. The sample includes 700,000 or so distinct CDR3 sequences, roughly 14% of them seen just once. The source material was PBMCs, sampled before TCRalphabeta/CD19-depleted stem cell transplant. The receptors were gathered from a girl aged 2 to 9 with congenital amegakaryocytic thrombocytopenia, due to receive a stem cell transplant. The CDR3 runs from the conserved cysteine through the conserved F or W. A D gene is named only where the DNA matches it firmly. Some rows have no size entry. The others give once, few or many, or a class for an expanded clone.

clone_size,v_call,d_call,j_call,cdr3_nt,cdr3_aa
few,TRBV6-5,NA,TRBJ2-3,TGTGCCAGCAGCCGACAGGAATCCACAGATACGCAGTATTTT,CASSRQESTDTQYF
NA,TRBV11-2,NA,TRBJ2-1,TGTGCCAGCAGCTTAGTCCGGGGAAGGGCCTTGAATGAGCAGTTCTTC,CASSLVRGRALNEQFF
many,TRBV27,TRBD2,TRBJ2-7,TGTGCCAGCAGCCCCGGGACTAGCGGGTATCACGAGCAGTACTTC,CASSPGTSGYHEQYF
many,TRBV10-3,TRBD1,TRBJ2-1,TGTGCCACGAACAGGGGAGCCAATGAGCAGTTCTTC,CATNRGANEQFF
NA,TRBV5-5,NA,TRBJ1-4,TGTGCCAGCAGCTCTCCGACAGATGAAAAACTGTTTTTT,CASSSPTDEKLFF
NA,TRBV13,TRBD2,TRBJ2-1,TGTGCCAGCAGCCAGGGCGGGAGCCTTCACAATGACCAGTTCTTC,CASSQGGSLHNDQFF
NA,TRBV14,NA,TRBJ2-1,TGTGCCAGCAGCCAAGTTGTGGGGGTGCAGTTCTTC,CASSQVVGVQFF
many,TRBV28,TRBD2,TRBJ2-3,TGTGCCAGCAGTTCATTTAGCGGGAGGGGGACAGATACGCAGTATTTT,CASSSFSGRGTDTQYF
many,TRBV10-3,TRBD2,TRBJ2-5,TGTGCCATCAGTGAAAGTGGGACTAAGGTCCAAGAGACCCAGTACTTC,CAISESGTKVQETQYF
few,TRBV10-3,TRBD2,TRBJ2-1,TGTGCCATCAGTGTTCCTAGCGGGAGTGTGCGGTCCTACAATGAGCAGTTCTTC,CAISVPSGSVRSYNEQFF
many,TRBV20-1,NA,TRBJ2-1,TGCAGTGCAGGCGACAGGACTGTCAATGAGCAGTTCTTC,CSAGDRTVNEQFF
many,TRBV7-9,NA,TRBJ2-7,TGTGCCAGCAGCCGCATCAGGGAAACTAACTACGAGCAGTACTTC,CASSRIRETNYEQYF
few,TRBV5-1,NA,TRBJ2-3,TGCGCCAGCAGCTCAACTAGTACCACAGATACGCAGTATTTT,CASSSTSTTDTQYF
few,TRBV7-8,NA,TRBJ2-5,TGTGCCTCCCAAACGACTGAGTACCAAGAGACCCAGTACTTC,CASQTTEYQETQYF
NA,TRBV28,TRBD2,TRBJ2-7,TGTGCCAGCAGTCCGGGACTAGCGGGAGGTTGGCAGTACTTC,CASSPGLAGGWQYF
NA,TRBV12-3/TRBV12-4,TRBD2,TRBJ2-7,TGTGCCAGCAGTTTAGGGACTAGACACTACGAGCAGTACTTC,CASSLGTRHYEQYF
NA,TRBV27,NA,TRBJ1-1,TGTGCCAGCAGTTTCTCCAAGTGGTCCGTCATGAACACTGAAGCTTTCTTT,CASSFSKWSVMNTEAFF
few,TRBV6-1,NA,TRBJ1-5,TGTGCCAGCAGGACACAGGTTGATGGCAATCAGCCCCAGCATTTT,CASRTQVDGNQPQHF
few,TRBV7-2,TRBD2,TRBJ2-3,TGTGCCAGCAGCTGGCAAGCGGGACTAGAGACAGATACGCAGTATTTT,CASSWQAGLETDTQYF
few,TRBV12-3/TRBV12-4,NA,TRBJ2-7,TGTGCCAGCAGTTCCCCCCCCGGGAATCACGAGCAGTACTTC,CASSSPPGNHEQYF
few,TRBV12-3/TRBV12-4,NA,TRBJ1-6,TGTGCCAGCAGTTTATCCGAGGGGGTAGGGTCACCCCTCCACTTT,CASSLSEGVGSPLHF
few,TRBV12-3/TRBV12-4,TRBD2,TRBJ2-5,TGTGCCAGCACACTAGCGGGAGGACTCGGCCAAGAGACCCAGTACTTC,CASTLAGGLGQETQYF
NA,TRBV28,NA,TRBJ1-3,TGTGCCAGCAGTCCCCAGGGGTCCTACTCTGGAAACACCATATATTTT,CASSPQGSYSGNTIYF
few,TRBV7-6,NA,TRBJ1-6,TGTGCCAGCAGCTTAGAGACACAGACCAATTCACCCCTCCACTTT,CASSLETQTNSPLHF
NA,TRBV2,NA,TRBJ2-7,TGTGCCAGCAACCTGCTTAGCTCCTACGAGCAGTACTTC,CASNLLSSYEQYF
many,TRBV27,TRBD2,TRBJ2-1,TGTGCCAGCAATACGGCGGGAGATTATAATGAGCAGTTCTTC,CASNTAGDYNEQFF
few,TRBV5-1,TRBD2,TRBJ2-2,TGCGCCAGCAGCTTGACCGGGAGGGCCGGGACCGGGGAGCTGTTTTTT,CASSLTGRAGTGELFF
NA,TRBV20-1,NA,TRBJ2-5,TGCAGTGCTAGAGTCGGCCTAGCGCCTCCTAAATCTCAAGAGACCCAGTACTTC,CSARVGLAPPKSQETQYF
few,TRBV7-8,NA,TRBJ1-3,TGTGCCAGCAGCTCATCCATGAGGAACACCATATATTTT,CASSSSMRNTIYF
many,TRBV20-1,TRBD2,TRBJ2-1,TGCAGTGCTAGAGATGGGCCGGGAGGCTACAATGAGCAGTTCTTC,CSARDGPGGYNEQFF
NA,TRBV9,TRBD1,TRBJ2-3,TGTGCCAGCAGCGCGGACAGGGGTGGCACAGATACGCAGTATTTT,CASSADRGGTDTQYF